The sequence of this T cell receptor (beta chain) was determined in a study of shared T cell receptors in the human thymus. The method was immunoSEQ multiplex PCR; TCRdb's version includes in-frame clones alone and lacks a portion of them. The sample shows about 400,000 clones, approximately 95% of them seen only once. This TCR was recovered from a human donor. Input material: thymocytes.

CDR3 amino acids: CASSFPNQPGNYGYTF. The CDR3, as DNA: TGTGCCAGCAGTTTTCCGAATCAGCCAGGAAACTATGGCTACACCTTC. The gene calls are TRBV28 and TRBJ1-2, with D unresolved. Looked up from germline, CDR1 is MDHEN and CDR2 is SYDVKM. The CDR3 covers 16 residues. The V and J ends lost 3 bases and 2 bases respectively, with 16 bases between them.